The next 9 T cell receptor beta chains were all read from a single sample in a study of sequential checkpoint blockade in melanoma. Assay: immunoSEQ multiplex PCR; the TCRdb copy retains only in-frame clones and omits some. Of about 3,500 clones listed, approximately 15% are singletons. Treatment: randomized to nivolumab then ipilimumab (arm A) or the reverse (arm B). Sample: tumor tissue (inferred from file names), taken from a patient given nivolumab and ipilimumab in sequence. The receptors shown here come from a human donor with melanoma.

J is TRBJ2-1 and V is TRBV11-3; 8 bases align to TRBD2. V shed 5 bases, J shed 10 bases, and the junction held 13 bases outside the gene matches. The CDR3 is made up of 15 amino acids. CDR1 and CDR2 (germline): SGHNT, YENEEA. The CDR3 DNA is TGTGCCAGCAGCGGCCAGCGGGGGCCATTCGACGAGCAGTTCTTC. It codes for CASSGQRGPFDEQFF.

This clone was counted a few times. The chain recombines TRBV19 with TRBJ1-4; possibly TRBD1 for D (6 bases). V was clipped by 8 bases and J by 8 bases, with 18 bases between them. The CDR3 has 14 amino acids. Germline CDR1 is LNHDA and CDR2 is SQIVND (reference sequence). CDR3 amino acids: CASQDTGFGEKLFF. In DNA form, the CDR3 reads TGTGCCAGTCAAGACACAGGGTTCGGAGAAAAACTGTTTTTT.

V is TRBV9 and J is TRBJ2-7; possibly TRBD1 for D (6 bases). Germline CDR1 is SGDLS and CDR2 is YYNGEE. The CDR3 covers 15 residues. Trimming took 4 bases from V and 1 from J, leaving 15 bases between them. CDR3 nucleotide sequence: TGTGCCAGCAGCCCCCGGGCCCAGGGGTCCTACGAGCAGTACTTC. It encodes CASSPRAQGSYEQYF. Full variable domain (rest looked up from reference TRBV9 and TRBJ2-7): DSGVTQTPKHLITATGQRVTLRCSPRSGDLSVYWYQQSLDQGLQFLIQYYNGEERAKGNILERFSAQQFPDLHSELNLSSLELGDSALYFCASSPRAQGSYEQYFGPGTRLTVT.

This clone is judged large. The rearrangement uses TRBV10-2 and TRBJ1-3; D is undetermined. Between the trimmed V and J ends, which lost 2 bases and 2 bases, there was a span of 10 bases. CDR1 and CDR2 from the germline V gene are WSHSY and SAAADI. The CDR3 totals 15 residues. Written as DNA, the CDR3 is TGCGCCAGCAGTGAGATGAATTCTGCTGGAAACACCATATATTTT. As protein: CASSEMNSAGNTIYF.

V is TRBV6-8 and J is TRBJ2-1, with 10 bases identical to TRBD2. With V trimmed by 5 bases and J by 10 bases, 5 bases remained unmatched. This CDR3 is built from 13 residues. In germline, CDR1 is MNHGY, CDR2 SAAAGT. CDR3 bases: TGTGCCAGCAGTACGACACTAGCGGGGGAGCAGTTCTTC. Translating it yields CASSTTLAGEQFF.

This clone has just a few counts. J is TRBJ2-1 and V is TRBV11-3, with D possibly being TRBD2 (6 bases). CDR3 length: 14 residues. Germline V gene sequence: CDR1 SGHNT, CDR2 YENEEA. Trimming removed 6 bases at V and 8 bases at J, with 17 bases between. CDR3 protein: CASSPTRDSDEQFF. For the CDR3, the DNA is TGTGCCAGCAGTCCGACCAGGGACTCGGATGAGCAGTTCTTC. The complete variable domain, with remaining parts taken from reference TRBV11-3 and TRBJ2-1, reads EAGVVQSPRYKIIEKKQPVAFWCNPISGHNTLYWYLQNLGQGPELLIRYENEEAVDDSQLPKDRFSAERLKGVDSTLKIQPAELGDSAVYLCASSPTRDSDEQFFGPGTRLTVL.

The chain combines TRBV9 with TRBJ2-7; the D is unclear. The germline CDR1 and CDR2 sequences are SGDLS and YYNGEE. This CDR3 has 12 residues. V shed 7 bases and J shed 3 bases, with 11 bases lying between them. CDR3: CASESPDYEQYF. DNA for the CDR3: TGTGCCAGCGAATCTCCTGACTACGAGCAGTACTTC. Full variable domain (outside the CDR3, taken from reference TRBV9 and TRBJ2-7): DSGVTQTPKHLITATGQRVTLRCSPRSGDLSVYWYQQSLDQGLQFLIQYYNGEERAKGNILERFSAQQFPDLHSELNLSSLELGDSALYFCASESPDYEQYFGPGTRLTVT.

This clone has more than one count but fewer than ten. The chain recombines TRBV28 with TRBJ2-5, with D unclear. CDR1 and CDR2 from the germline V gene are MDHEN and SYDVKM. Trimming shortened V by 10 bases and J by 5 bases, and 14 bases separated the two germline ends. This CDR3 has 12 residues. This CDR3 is CATVGWAETQYF. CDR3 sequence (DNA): TGTGCCACCGTTGGCTGGGCGGAGACCCAGTACTTC. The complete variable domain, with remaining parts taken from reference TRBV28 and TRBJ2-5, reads DVKVTQSSRYLVKRTGEKVFLECVQDMDHENMFWYRQDPGLGLRLIYFSYDVKMKEKGDIPEGYSVSREKKERFSLILESASTNQTSMYLCATVGWAETQYFGPGTRLLVL.

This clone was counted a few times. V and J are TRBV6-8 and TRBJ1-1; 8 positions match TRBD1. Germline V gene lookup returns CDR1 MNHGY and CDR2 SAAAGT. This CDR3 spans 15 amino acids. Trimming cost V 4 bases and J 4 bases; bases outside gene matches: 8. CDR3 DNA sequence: TGTGCCAGCAGTTCCTTCCCAGGGGGCTTCACTGAAGCTTTCTTT. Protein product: CASSSFPGGFTEAFF.